This TCR beta chain was recovered during a study of human T cells and chemical hapten exposure. Germline V gene data show CDR1 as SGHVS and CDR2 as FQNEAQ. Unmatched junction bases numbered 7, after V lost 4 bases and J lost 3 bases. The CDR3 runs 16 residues. One entry per CDR3 protein, called by TCRdb with MiXCR from the 5' RACE reads. The sample includes tens of thousands of distinct CDR3 sequences, 6% to 8.5% seen only once; the top ten take approximately 2.1%. Total RNA was extracted from unfractionated whole blood. This clonotype was seen a handful of times. The V call is TRBV7-8, the J call TRBJ2-3; 10 bases agree with TRBD1. The clonotype originates from a male donor in good health. The CDR3 DNA reads TGTGCCAGCAGCTGGACAGGGGGAGCGTGGACAGATACGCAGTATTTT. Translated: CASSWTGGAWTDTQYF.